This T cell receptor beta chain was obtained from a study of T cell changes during pregnancy in multiple sclerosis (dated by TCRdb to between 2018 and 2021). Context from the whole study: In women with multiple sclerosis, the researchers looked at how the T cell repertoire shifted as pregnancy progressed.

Concerning this clone itself: The antigen this receptor binds is unknown. It has no much larger one-base neighbor in the sample; base qualities were not kept.

The library was built by means of the immunoSEQ multiplex PCR assay. TCRdb mirrors the immuneACCESS table, restricted to in-frame sequences. Some clones are absent from its copies; in checked studies, under half trace to an unresolved V gene, and the reason for the others is unknown. The sample data list about 93,000 clones, and approximately 92% of these were observed just once. The ten largest account for around 2% of the sample. The sequences come from peripheral blood, collected after pregnancy. The TCR was taken from a female donor with multiple sclerosis, enrolled in a pregnancy study.

The CDR3 region: CASSFWAAGANVLTF. At the DNA level, the sequence is TGTGCCAGCAGTTTTTGGGCAGCTGGGGCCAACGTCCTGACTTTC. The rearrangement joined TRBV27 to TRBJ2-6, with no confidently assigned D gene. There are 15 amino acids in the CDR3, from cysteine to phenylalanine inclusive. Solely the CDR3 DNA is kept, with 45 bases framed from the first base. V gives up 3 bases and J gives up 2 bases, and the segment between their germline ends measures 8 bases. CDR1 and CDR2 are drawn from the germline V gene (reference sequence): MNHEY, SMNVEV. The full variable domain, completed from the reference TRBV27 and TRBJ2-6 proteins outside the CDR3, reads EAQVTQNPRYLITVTGKKLTVTCSQNMNHEYMSWYRQDPGLGLRQIYYSMNVEVTDKGDVPEGYKVSRKEKRNFPLILESPSPNQTSLYFCASSFWAAGANVLTFGAGSRLTVL.